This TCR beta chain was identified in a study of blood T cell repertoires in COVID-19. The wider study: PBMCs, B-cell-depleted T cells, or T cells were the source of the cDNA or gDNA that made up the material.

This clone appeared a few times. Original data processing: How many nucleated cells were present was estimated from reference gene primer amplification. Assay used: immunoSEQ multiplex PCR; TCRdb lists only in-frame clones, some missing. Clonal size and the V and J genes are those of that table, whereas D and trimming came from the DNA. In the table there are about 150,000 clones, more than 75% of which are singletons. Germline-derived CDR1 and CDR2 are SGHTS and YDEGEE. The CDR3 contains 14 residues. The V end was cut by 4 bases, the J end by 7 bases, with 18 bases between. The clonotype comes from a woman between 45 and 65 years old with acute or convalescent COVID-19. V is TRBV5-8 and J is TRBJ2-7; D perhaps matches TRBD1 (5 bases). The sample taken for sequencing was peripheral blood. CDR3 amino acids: CASSPMGLTLEQYF. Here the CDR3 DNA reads TGTGCCAGCAGCCCTATGGGGCTGACCTTAGAGCAGTACTTC.